Listed here are 24 T cell receptor beta chains from one sample, sequenced in a study of T cells after posttransplantation cyclophosphamide (dated by TCRdb to the mid-2010s). Libraries were constructed by the immunoSEQ multiplex PCR assay. TCRdb mirrors the immuneACCESS table, restricted to in-frame sequences. Some clones are absent from its copies; in checked studies, under half trace to an unresolved V gene, and the reason for the others is unknown. There are 20,000 to 30,000 clones in this sample, and none of them is a singleton. The top ten clones comprise under 5% of the sample. Sample: PBMCs. The source is a woman aged 50 to 65 in good health, CMV-negative, and a related stem cell transplant donor.

This clone was seen at least ten times. The V gene is TRBV18, the J gene TRBJ2-5; 8 positions agree with TRBD1. CDR3 length equals 16 residues. In germline, CDR1 is KGHSH, CDR2 LQKENI. The J segment lost 4 bases and the V segment lost 1 base, leaving 8 bases of the junction unmatched. CDR3 region: CASSPLGTGTGETQYF. In nucleotides, the CDR3 is TGTGCCAGCTCACCACTGGGAACAGGGACAGGAGAGACCCAGTACTTC.

Ten or more counts support this clone. The chain is built from TRBV30 and TRBJ2-1; TRBD2 matches 14 bases. Germline CDR1 is GTSNPN and CDR2 is SVGIG (reference sequence). V lost 4 bases, J lost 4 bases, and 18 bases stayed unmatched. The CDR3 has 20 residues. The DNA of the CDR3 is TGTGCCTGGATTCCGGGGACTAGCGGGGGAAACCCTAAATTTTACAATGAGCAGTTCTTC. This sequence encodes CAWIPGTSGGNPKFYNEQFF.

This clone was detected ten times or more. The chain is built from TRBV7-2 and TRBJ1-6; D might be TRBD1 (6 bases). The germline V gene encodes CDR1 SGHTA and CDR2 FQGNSA. This CDR3 contains 15 residues. V was clipped by 11 bases and J by 0 bases, with 14 bases between them. CDR3 in amino acids: CASGGGSSYNSPLHF. The CDR3 bases are TGTGCCTCCGGGGGCGGGAGCTCCTATAATTCACCCCTCCACTTT.

This clone was counted ten times or more. The V call is TRBV28, the J call TRBJ1-5; no reliable D call. The length of the CDR3 is 16 residues. V was trimmed by 3 bases and J by 4 bases, leaving 16 bases between them. Germline V gene data show CDR1 as MDHEN and CDR2 as SYDVKM. The CDR3 nucleotides read TGTGCCAGCAGTTTCACCGGGAGCCTTGGGAATCAGCCCCAGCATTTT. Translation gives CASSFTGSLGNQPQHF.

The sample holds many counts of this clone. The V gene is TRBV16, the J gene TRBJ2-3; maybe TRBD1 (5 bases). Germline V gene sequence: CDR1 KGHSY, CDR2 FQNENV. The CDR3 spans 13 residues. Trimming removed 1 base at V and 10 bases at J, with 12 bases between. CDR3 region: CASSQYRQGPQYF. As DNA, the CDR3 is TGTGCCAGCAGCCAATACCGTCAGGGTCCGCAGTATTTT.

This clone was picked up many times. The chain is built from TRBV7-4 and TRBJ1-5; tentatively, D is TRBD1 (6 bases). Trimming took 4 bases from V and 1 from J, leaving 20 bases between them. The CDR3 has 18 residues. Germline V gene lookup returns CDR1 SGHVT and CDR2 SQSDAQ. In DNA form, the CDR3 reads TGTGCCAGCAGCTCCCATAGGGGGGGGCAGAACAGCAATCAGCCCCAGCATTTT. Protein sequence: CASSSHRGGQNSNQPQHF.

At least ten counts were recorded for this clone. The chain is built from TRBV2 and TRBJ1-2; D not certain. Germline V CDR1 and CDR2: SNHLY, FYNNEI. V lost 4 bases, J lost 3 bases, and 9 bases lay in between. This CDR3 is built from 13 residues. Written as DNA, the CDR3 is TGTGCCAGCAGTGGAGGGCTAGACTATGGCTACACCTTC. Amino acids: CASSGGLDYGYTF.

This clone was counted many times. This CDR3 reads CASSYGGEKLFF. CDR3 sequence (DNA): TGTGCCAGCAGTTACGGGGGCGAAAAACTGTTTTTT. The chain couples TRBV6-5 to TRBJ1-4, with D tentatively TRBD1 (6 bases). Trimming removed 2 bases from V and 8 bases from J, with 6 bases in between. This CDR3 is 12 amino acids long. Germline-derived CDR1 and CDR2 are MNHEY and SVGAGI.

This clone was counted many times. The CDR3, as DNA: TGCAGCGGAACCGGGACAGGGGGTTATACGCAGTATTTT. Its translation: CSGTGTGGYTQYF. V usage is TRBV29-1 and J usage is TRBJ2-3, with TRBD1 matching 11 bases. The CDR3 is 13 residues long. With 7 bases clipped from V and 7 bases from J, the junction kept 7 bases outside the gene matches. The germline CDR1 and CDR2 sequences are SQVTM and ANQGSEA.

This clone was observed at least ten times. The CDR3 here is CARTGQDYRNTEAFF. DNA of the CDR3: TGCGCCAGAACGGGACAAGACTATAGGAACACTGAAGCTTTCTTT. The chain links TRBV5-1 to TRBJ1-1, with D possibly being TRBD1 (6 bases). Trimming removed 8 bases at V and 1 base at J, with 18 bases between. CDR1 is SGHRS, CDR2 YFSETQ, per germline. The CDR3 contains 15 residues.

The table lists this clone with many counts. The V and J genes are TRBV27 and TRBJ2-6; D gene unclear. Trimming removed 6 bases at V and 4 bases at J, with 10 bases between. CDR1 MNHEY and CDR2 SMNVEV come from the germline V gene (reference sequence). The CDR3 spans 14 residues. CDR3 coding DNA: TGTGCCAGCAGATCGCCTAAGGGGGCCAACGTCCTGACTTTC. Amino acid sequence: CASRSPKGANVLTF.

At least ten counts were recorded for this clone. The gene calls are TRBV19 and TRBJ2-2; 7 bases align to TRBD2. J was trimmed by 2 bases and V by 5 bases; bases with no gene match: 2. Germline loops: CDR1 LNHDA, CDR2 SQIVND (reference sequence). CDR3 length: 14 amino acids. The CDR3 loop reads CASSSGLNTGELFF. For the CDR3, the DNA is TGTGCCAGTAGTTCGGGACTAAACACCGGGGAGCTGTTTTTT.

This clone was seen repeatedly, ten times or more. This chain uses TRBV5-4 with TRBJ1-3, with TRBD1 matching 7 bases. J lost 4 bases, V lost 4 bases, and 5 bases had no gene match. Germline CDR1 and CDR2: SGHNT and YYREEE (reference sequence). The CDR3 extends over 14 amino acids. Here the CDR3 DNA reads TGTGCCAGCAGCCCGACAGGGCTGGGAAACACCATATATTTT. Its protein is CASSPTGLGNTIYF.

This clone showed up many times. The rearrangement uses TRBV5-4 and TRBJ2-5; no firm D call. This CDR3 spans 14 amino acids. Between the trimmed V and J ends, which lost 5 bases and 1 base, there was a span of 12 bases. Germline V gene sequence: CDR1 SGHNT, CDR2 YYREEE (reference sequence). The CDR3 loop reads CASSPRQFQETQYF. CDR3 sequence (DNA): TGTGCCAGCAGTCCTAGGCAGTTCCAAGAGACCCAGTACTTC.

The sample holds many counts of this clone. The genes are TRBV19 and TRBJ2-2; 10 nucleotides align to TRBD1. CDR1 and CDR2 from the germline V gene are LNHDA and SQIVND (reference sequence). The CDR3 loop spans 16 amino acids. The trim removed 3 bases at V and 4 bases at J, leaving 5 bases unmatched. The CDR3 sequence: CASSIWRTGGTGELFF. CDR3 DNA: TGTGCCAGTAGTATTTGGCGGACAGGGGGCACCGGGGAGCTGTTTTTT.

This clone was found many times. This chain joins TRBV5-4 and TRBJ2-2, with D uncertain. This CDR3 is built from 15 residues. The germline V gene encodes CDR1 SGHNT and CDR2 YYREEE (reference sequence). Trimming left V 0 bases short and J 2 bases short, with 8 bases between. The CDR3 reads CASSLDGKNTGELFF. The CDR3, as DNA: TGTGCCAGCAGCTTGGATGGCAAAAACACCGGGGAGCTGTTTTTT.

In this sample, this clone turned up many times. The V and J genes are TRBV14 and TRBJ2-5, with 7 bases lining up with TRBD2. The CDR3 sequence is 15 residues long. The ends lost 0 bases at V and 4 bases at J; junction bases unmatched: 5. Germline loops: CDR1 SGHDN, CDR2 FVKESK. As DNA, the CDR3 is TGTGCCAGCAGCCAAGACGTGGGGAGGGGAGAGACCCAGTACTTC. It translates to CASSQDVGRGETQYF. Full variable domain (rest looked up from reference TRBV14 and TRBJ2-5): EAGVTQFPSHSVIEKGQTVTLRCDPISGHDNLYWYRRVMGKEIKFLLHFVKESKQDESGMPNNRFLAERTGGTYSTLKVQPAELEDSGVYFCASSQDVGRGETQYFGPGTRLLVL.

This clone showed up many times. The chain uses TRBV6-4 and TRBJ2-3, with a possible D match to TRBD2 (5 bases). Trimming stripped 6 bases from V and 0 bases from J, with 13 bases between. Germline CDR1 is MRHNA and CDR2 is SNTAGT. The CDR3 totals 15 residues. CDR3 nucleotides: TGTGCCAGCAGCCCCCAGGCGGGTAGCACAGATACGCAGTATTTT. Translating gives CASSPQAGSTDTQYF.

This clone was detected ten times or more. The chain is built from TRBV5-4 and TRBJ2-7; maybe TRBD1 (6 bases). This CDR3 comprises 15 residues. CDR1 and CDR2 (germline): SGHNT, YYREEE (reference sequence). V was trimmed by 6 bases and J by 3 bases, leaving 19 bases between them. This CDR3 is CASTLNRDKRYEQYF. The CDR3 nucleotides read TGTGCCAGCACCCTAAACCGGGACAAGCGCTACGAGCAGTACTTC.

The table lists this clone with many counts. The chain combines TRBV7-3 with TRBJ2-1, with 12 positions matching TRBD2. The V segment lost 2 bases and the J segment 7 bases; nucleotides outside the gene matches: 3. Per germline, CDR1 SGHTA and CDR2 FQGTGA. The CDR3 loop spans 15 amino acids. CDR3 coding DNA: TGTGCCAGCAGCTTAGGGGGGACTAGCGGGAATGAGCAGTTCTTC. Its translation: CASSLGGTSGNEQFF.

This clone has at least ten counts. The CDR3 spells CASSQGLAWEFEQYF. DNA of the CDR3: TGTGCCAGCAGCCAAGGACTAGCATGGGAGTTCGAGCAGTACTTC. The J gene is TRBJ2-7, the V gene TRBV14; the match to TRBD2 covers 7 bases. The J segment lost 6 bases and the V segment lost 1 base, leaving 9 bases of the junction unmatched. The CDR3 covers 15 residues. Germline V gives CDR1 SGHDN, CDR2 FVKESK.

This clone was recorded at least ten times. The CDR3 is CASSLLRGPYNEQFF. CDR3 sequence (DNA): TGTGCCAGCAGTTTACTGCGGGGGCCCTACAATGAGCAGTTCTTC. The chain joins TRBV28 to TRBJ2-1, with D possibly matching TRBD2 (7 bases). Germline V lookup: CDR1 MDHEN, CDR2 SYDVKM. The CDR3 covers 15 residues. V was pared by 2 bases and J by 2 bases, with 10 bases between.

This clone was found many times. The chain is built from TRBV7-2 and TRBJ1-4, with D unresolved. The CDR3 has 14 residues. Trimming left V 6 bases short and J 8 bases short, with 16 bases between. Germline-derived CDR1 and CDR2 are SGHTA and FQGNSA. The CDR3 region is CASSQLYMREKLFF. CDR3 DNA sequence: TGTGCCAGCAGTCAACTCTACATGAGGGAAAAACTGTTTTTT.

This clone was found many times. The genes are TRBV28 and TRBJ1-3; no firm D call. This CDR3 has 14 amino acids. In germline, CDR1 is MDHEN, CDR2 SYDVKM. Trimming removed 1 base from V and 7 bases from J, with 11 bases in between. The CDR3 DNA reads as TGTGCCAGCAGTTTATCGGGGTTTAGGAACACCATATATTTT. Translating it yields CASSLSGFRNTIYF.